Following are 29 T cell receptor beta chains from one sample sequenced in a study of blood T cells in healthy people across ages. Alongside a J-beta primer mix, a sample-barcoded 5' primer served in a second PCR lasting 7 to 11 cycles. TCRdb recomputed calls from the 5' RACE reads with MiXCR, one row per CDR3 protein. The sample shows about 1.6 million distinct CDR3 sequences, roughly 32% of them seen only once. The sequenced material came from blood. The receptors derive from a woman aged 25 to 39 in good health.

The chain employs TRBV9 and TRBJ2-5, with 8 bases identical to TRBD1. Germline V CDR1 and CDR2: SGDLS, YYNGEE. The J segment lost 5 bases and the V segment lost 4 bases, leaving 10 bases of the junction unmatched. CDR3 length: 15 amino acids. The CDR3 nucleotides read TGTGCCAGCAGCCCATACAGGGGGGAGAGGGAGACCCAGTACTTC. It codes for CASSPYRGERETQYF.

This clonotype was observed a few times. The chain joins TRBV20-1 to TRBJ1-2; D remains ambiguous. V shed 6 bases and J shed 8 bases, with 19 bases lying between them. This CDR3 comprises 13 residues. Germline V gives CDR1 DFQATT, CDR2 SNEGSKA (reference sequence). CDR3: CSAPPDLKGGYTF. In DNA, the CDR3 is TGCAGTGCCCCTCCGGACCTAAAAGGGGGCTACACCTTC.

The V gene is TRBV5-1, the J gene TRBJ1-5, with D perhaps matching TRBD1 (6 bases). The ends were cut back, 4 bases at V and 4 bases at J, with 9 bases in the middle. The germline V gene encodes CDR1 SGHRS and CDR2 YFSETQ. CDR3 length equals 13 residues. This CDR3 reads CASSGTRNQPQHF. Written as DNA, the CDR3 is TGCGCCAGCAGCGGGACAAGGAATCAGCCCCAGCATTTT.

This sequence joins TRBV5-1 and TRBJ2-7, with 9 bases matching TRBD1. Unmatched junction bases numbered 6, after V lost 5 bases and J lost 0 bases. Germline V gene sequence: CDR1 SGHRS, CDR2 YFSETQ. This CDR3 spans 15 amino acids. The CDR3 loop is CASRAGTGSSYEQYF. Here the CDR3 DNA reads TGCGCCAGCAGGGCCGGGACAGGGAGCTCCTACGAGCAGTACTTC.

This clonotype has more than one count but fewer than ten. The chain joins TRBV20-1 to TRBJ2-1, with D hard to call. V lost 8 bases to trimming and J lost 0 bases, with 11 bases between them. The CDR3 loop spans 13 amino acids. Germline lookup yields CDR1 DFQATT and CDR2 SNEGSKA (reference sequence). The CDR3 sequence: CSHHPSSYNEQFF. As DNA, the CDR3 is TGCAGTCACCACCCCAGCTCCTACAATGAGCAGTTCTTC.

The chain combines TRBV7-6 with TRBJ2-7; 8 nucleotides agree with TRBD1. This CDR3 contains 15 residues. The germline V gene has CDR1 SGHVS and CDR2 FNYEAQ. With 3 bases clipped from V and 0 bases from J, the junction kept 4 bases outside the gene matches. The DNA for the CDR3 is TGTGCCAGCAGCTTCCGGGACAGGAACTCCTACGAGCAGTACTTC. Protein sequence: CASSFRDRNSYEQYF.

Concerning this clonotype: This may be a read error: a much more frequent sequence differs by one nucleotide. This chain uses TRBV12-3 or TRBV12-4 with TRBJ1-5; D is perhaps TRBD1 (6 bases). The CDR3 loop spans 14 amino acids. The CDR3 nucleotides read TGTGCCGGCAGTGCACAGGGTGACAATCAGCCCCAGCATTTT. This encodes CAGSAQGDNQPQHF.

This clonotype was seen only a few times. This chain joins TRBV6-5 and TRBJ1-1; D is ambiguous. Germline values: CDR1 MNHEY, CDR2 SVGAGI. The V and J ends lost 3 bases and 1 base respectively, with 6 bases between them. CDR3 size: 13 residues. The DNA of the CDR3 is TGTGCCAGCAGTTATTGGCCGAACACTGAAGCTTTCTTT. This sequence encodes CASSYWPNTEAFF.

J is TRBJ1-1 and V is TRBV2, with TRBD1 matching 12 bases. Trimming cost V 6 bases and J 5 bases; bases outside gene matches: 7. The germline CDR1 and CDR2 sequences are SNHLY and FYNNEI. This CDR3 has 15 residues. The CDR3: CASSVGQGATTEAFF. The DNA of the CDR3 is TGTGCCAGCAGCGTGGGACAGGGGGCGACAACTGAAGCTTTCTTT.

The chain uses TRBV5-1 and TRBJ2-5; the D gene is possibly TRBD1 (6 bases). The DNA end favors TRBJ2-7, so the J call may be wrong. Per the germline V gene, CDR1 is SGHRS and CDR2 is YFSETQ. The CDR3 covers 15 residues. Written as DNA, the CDR3 is TGCGCCAGCAGGTTAACAGGGATCGAGGCATACGAGCAGTACTTC. This sequence encodes CASRLTGIEAYEQYF.

CDR3 DNA sequence: TGTGCCTGGAGCGTCCGGGACAGGGGTTACGAGCAGTACTTC. It yields the protein CAWSVRDRGYEQYF. The genes are TRBV30 and TRBJ2-7; TRBD1 matches 10 bases. Unmatched junction bases numbered 6, after V lost 3 bases and J lost 4 bases. The CDR3 consists of 14 residues. The germline CDR1 and CDR2 sequences are GTSNPN and SVGIG (reference sequence).

This clonotype turned up a few times. The CDR3, as DNA: TGCAGCGCCGCCATCAATGAGCAGTTCTTC. Protein sequence: CSAAINEQFF. This sequence joins TRBV29-1 and TRBJ2-1; no clear D gene. The V gene's germline CDR1 is SQVTM and CDR2 ANQGSEA. The V gene lost 7 bases and the J gene lost 6 bases, with 7 bases spanning the gap. The CDR3 length is 10 residues.

This clonotype was recorded a few times. This sequence joins TRBV20-1 and TRBJ2-3; the D gene could be TRBD1 or TRBD2 (6 bases each). Germline values: CDR1 DFQATT, CDR2 SNEGSKA (reference sequence). CDR3 size: 15 residues. V lost 5 bases, J lost 0 bases, and 15 bases lay in between. CDR3 nucleotide sequence: TGCAGTGCTCCTATAGGGGGGACTAGCACAGATACGCAGTATTTT. Translated: CSAPIGGTSTDTQYF.

This clonotype was seen only once. This is likely a read error, given that the CDR3 carries no conserved phenylalanine or tryptophan at its end. The chain joins TRBV7-9 to TRBJ1-2; no reliable D call. This CDR3 region has 14 residues. Looked up from germline, CDR1 is SEHNR and CDR2 is FQNEAQ (reference sequence). The V end was cut by 1 base, the J end by 4 bases, with 10 bases between. CDR3 residues: CASSLDGPTYGYTL. The DNA for the CDR3 is TGTGCCAGCAGCTTAGACGGACCGACCTATGGCTACACCCTC.

The genes are TRBV6-2 or TRBV6-3 and TRBJ1-2; TRBD1 matches at 8 bases. This CDR3 contains 16 residues. V shed 0 bases and J 3 bases; nucleotides not matched to a gene: 6. CDR1 and CDR2 (germline): MNHEY, SVGEGT. CDR3 DNA: TGTGCCAGCAGTTACTCGCCGGACAGGGTGGACTATGGCTACACCTTC. This gives the protein CASSYSPDRVDYGYTF.

A few counts support this clonotype. This chain uses TRBV20-1 with TRBJ2-5, with 15 bases aligning to TRBD2. In germline, CDR1 is DFQATT, CDR2 SNEGSKA (reference sequence). The CDR3 spans 12 residues. The CDR3 reads CIGLAGGETQYF. As DNA, the CDR3 is TGCATTGGACTAGCGGGAGGGGAGACCCAGTACTTC.

The chain recombines TRBV13 with TRBJ1-1, with 7 bases fitting TRBD1. V lost 4 bases to trimming and J lost 0 bases; unmatched junction nucleotides: 11. Germline V gene lookup returns CDR1 PRHDT and CDR2 FYEKMQ (reference sequence). The CDR3 has 17 amino acids. The CDR3 DNA reads as TGTGCCAGCAGCTCCTCGACAGGGTGGTTGTTGAACACTGAAGCTTTCTTT. This encodes CASSSSTGWLLNTEAFF.

This clonotype appeared a few times. The chain carries TRBV24-1 and TRBJ2-1; no reliable D call. From germline, CDR1 is KGHDR and CDR2 SFDVKD. V was shortened by 1 base and J by 8 bases, with 11 bases between the two germline ends. The length of the CDR3 is 14 residues. CDR3 nucleotide sequence: TGTGCCACCAGTGATTTAAGGAGCGCCGATGAGCAGTTCTTC. Its protein is CATSDLRSADEQFF.

The rearrangement links TRBV7-3 to TRBJ1-1, with D possibly matching TRBD1 (5 bases). The V gene lost 5 bases and the J gene lost 1 base, with 14 bases spanning the gap. This CDR3 region has 15 residues. Germline CDR1 and CDR2: SGHTA and FQGTGA. CDR3 nucleotides: TGTGCCAGCAGCCCCACCCCCACAGGGAACACTGAAGCTTTCTTT. It yields the protein CASSPTPTGNTEAFF.

The J gene is TRBJ2-1, the V gene TRBV12-3 or TRBV12-4, with TRBD2 as a possible D gene (5 bases). Trimming removed 7 bases at V and 8 bases at J, with 15 bases between. The CDR3 covers 13 residues. The CDR3 coding sequence is TGTGCCAGCAAATCTACTAGGAGCGATGAGCAGTTCTTC. Translating gives CASKSTRSDEQFF.

This sequence joins TRBV20-1 and TRBJ1-2, with a weak D call TRBD1 (5 bases). The germline V and J ends were trimmed by 6 bases and 5 bases, with 19 bases remaining between them. The CDR3 runs to 14 residues. CDR1 DFQATT and CDR2 SNEGSKA come from the germline V gene (reference sequence). This CDR3 is CSALGTGSPYGYTF. The CDR3 DNA reads as TGCAGTGCCCTCGGGACTGGATCCCCATATGGCTACACCTTC.

This clonotype was found a few times. This chain uses TRBV30 with TRBJ2-1; TRBD2 matches 9 bases. This CDR3 has 16 amino acids. Germline V lookup: CDR1 GTSNPN, CDR2 SVGIG (reference sequence). The junction had 9 bases not matched to a gene; V was cut back by 3 bases and J by 3 bases. Here the CDR3 reads CAWRGLAGFHYNEQFF. Written as DNA, the CDR3 is TGTGCCTGGAGAGGTCTAGCGGGATTCCACTACAATGAGCAGTTCTTC. The full variable domain, completed using reference TRBV30 and TRBJ2-1, is SQTIHQWPATLVQPVGSPLSLECTVEGTSNPNLYWYRQAAGRGLQLLFYSVGIGQISSEVPQNLSASRPQDRQFILSSKKLLLSDSGFYLCAWRGLAGFHYNEQFFGPGTRLTVL.

The chain combines TRBV12-3 or TRBV12-4 with TRBJ2-3; 12 nucleotides align to TRBD2. Trimming at V came to 6 bases and at J to 4 bases, leaving 5 bases not matched to a gene. The CDR3 covers 15 residues. The CDR3 here is CASSPSGGGPDTQYF. DNA for the CDR3: TGTGCCAGCAGCCCTAGCGGGGGGGGCCCAGATACGCAGTATTTT.

In this sample, this clonotype turned up a few times. The CDR3: CATSRGRNEQFF. The CDR3 DNA reads as TGTGCCACCAGCAGAGGACGGAATGAGCAGTTCTTC. The chain employs TRBV15 and TRBJ2-1; unclear D gene. Germline CDR1 and CDR2: LNHNV and YYDKDF (reference sequence). The V end was cut by 1 base, the J end by 7 bases, with 5 bases between. CDR3 length: 12 amino acids.

This chain connects TRBV5-1 to TRBJ2-7; either TRBD1 or TRBD2 may fit D (5 bases each). Trimming took off 0 bases at V and 3 bases at J, with 13 bases between the two ends. Germline assignment: CDR1 SGHRS and CDR2 YFSETQ. The CDR3 has 15 amino acids. The CDR3 region has the DNA TGCGCCAGCAGCTTGGCCCCGGACACTAGCTACGAGCAGTACTTC. This sequence encodes CASSLAPDTSYEQYF.

There are many counts of this clonotype. The chain has TRBV4-1 and TRBJ2-1; tentatively, D is TRBD2 (5 bases). Trimming took 3 bases from V and 5 from J, leaving 8 bases between them. CDR1 is MGHRA, CDR2 YSYEKL, per germline. The CDR3 length is 13 residues. The CDR3 DNA follows: TGCGCCAGCAGCCAGACTATTCACAATGAGCAGTTCTTC. Amino acids: CASSQTIHNEQFF.

This clonotype was seen only a few times. CDR3 DNA: TGTGCCAGCATGGGTCCAGCAGATACGCAGTATTTT. Translated, it gives CASMGPADTQYF. V is TRBV6-1 and J is TRBJ2-3; no firm D call. The ends were cut back, 7 bases at V and 4 bases at J, with 9 bases in the middle. CDR3 length: 12 residues. Per germline, CDR1 MNHNS and CDR2 SASEGT.

V is TRBV5-1 and J is TRBJ2-7, with 9 bases lining up with TRBD1. CDR1 is SGHRS and CDR2 is YFSETQ in the germline V gene. V trimming: 5 bases; J trimming: 3 bases; junction bases outside the gene matches: 12. There are 16 residues in the CDR3. CDR3 sequence: CASSSEKGQGHYEQYF. The CDR3 DNA is TGCGCCAGCAGTTCCGAAAAGGGACAGGGACACTACGAGCAGTACTTC.

Remarks on this clonotype: The germline gene is not matched at one end of the junction; a read error may be the cause. V usage is TRBV28 and J usage is TRBJ2-7; D is possibly TRBD1 or TRBD2 (5 bases each). CDR1 is MDHEN and CDR2 is SYDVKM in the germline V gene. CDR3 length: 16 residues. Here the CDR3 DNA reads TGTGCCAGCAGTTTCCTCCCGGGGCCGGGCTCCGACGAGCAGTACTTC. Its translation is CASSFLPGPGSDEQYF.